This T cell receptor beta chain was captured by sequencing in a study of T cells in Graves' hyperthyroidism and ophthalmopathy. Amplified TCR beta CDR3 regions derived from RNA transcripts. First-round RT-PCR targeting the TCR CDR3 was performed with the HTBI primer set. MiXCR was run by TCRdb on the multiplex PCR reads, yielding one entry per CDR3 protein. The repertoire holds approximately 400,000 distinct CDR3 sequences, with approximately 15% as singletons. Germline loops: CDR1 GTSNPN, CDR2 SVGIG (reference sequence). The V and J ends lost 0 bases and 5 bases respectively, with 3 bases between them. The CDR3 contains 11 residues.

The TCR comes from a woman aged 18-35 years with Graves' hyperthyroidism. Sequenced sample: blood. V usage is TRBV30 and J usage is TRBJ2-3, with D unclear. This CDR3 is CAWSVRDTQYF. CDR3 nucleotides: TGTGCCTGGAGTGTACGAGATACGCAGTATTTT.